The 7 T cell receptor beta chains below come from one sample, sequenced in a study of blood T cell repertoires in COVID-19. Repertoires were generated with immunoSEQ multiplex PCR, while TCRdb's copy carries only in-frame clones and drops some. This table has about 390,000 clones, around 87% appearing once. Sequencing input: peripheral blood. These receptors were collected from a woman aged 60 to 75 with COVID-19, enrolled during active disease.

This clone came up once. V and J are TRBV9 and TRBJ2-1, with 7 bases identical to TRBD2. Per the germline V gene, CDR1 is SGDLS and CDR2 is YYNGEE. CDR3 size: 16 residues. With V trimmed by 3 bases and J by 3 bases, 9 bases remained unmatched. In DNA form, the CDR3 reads TGTGCCAGCAGCGGACGCGGGACTAATATCTACAATGAGCAGTTCTTC. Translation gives CASSGRGTNIYNEQFF.

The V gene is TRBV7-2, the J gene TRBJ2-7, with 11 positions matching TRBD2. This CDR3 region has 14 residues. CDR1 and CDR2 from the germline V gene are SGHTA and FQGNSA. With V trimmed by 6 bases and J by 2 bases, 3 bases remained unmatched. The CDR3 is CASRNSGGAYEQYF. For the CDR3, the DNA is TGTGCCAGCAGGAATAGCGGGGGGGCCTACGAGCAGTACTTC. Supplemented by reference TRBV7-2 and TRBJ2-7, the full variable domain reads GAGVSQSPSNKVTEKGKDVELRCDPISGHTALYWYRQSLGQGLEFLIYFQGNSAPDKSGLPSDRFSAERTGGSVSTLTIQRTQQEDSAVYLCASRNSGGAYEQYFGPGTRLTVT.

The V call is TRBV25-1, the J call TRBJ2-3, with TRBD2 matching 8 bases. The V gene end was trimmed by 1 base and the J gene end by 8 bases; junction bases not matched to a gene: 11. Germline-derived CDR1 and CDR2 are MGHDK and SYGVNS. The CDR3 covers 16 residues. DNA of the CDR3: TGTGCCAGCAGTGAATGGGCAGCGGGGGTCAAACGTACGCAGTATTTT. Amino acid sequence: CASSEWAAGVKRTQYF.

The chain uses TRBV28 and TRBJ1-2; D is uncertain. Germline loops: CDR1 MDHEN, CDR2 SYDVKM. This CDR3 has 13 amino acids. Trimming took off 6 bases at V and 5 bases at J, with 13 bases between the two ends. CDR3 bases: TGTGCCAGCAGACCGCCGGGATCTTATGGCTACACCTTC. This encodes CASRPPGSYGYTF.

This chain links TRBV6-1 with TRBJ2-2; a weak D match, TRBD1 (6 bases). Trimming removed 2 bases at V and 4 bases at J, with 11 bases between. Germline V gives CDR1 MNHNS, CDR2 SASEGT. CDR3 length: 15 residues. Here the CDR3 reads CASSEFGQITGELFF. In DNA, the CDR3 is TGTGCCAGCAGTGAATTTGGACAGATCACCGGGGAGCTGTTTTTT.

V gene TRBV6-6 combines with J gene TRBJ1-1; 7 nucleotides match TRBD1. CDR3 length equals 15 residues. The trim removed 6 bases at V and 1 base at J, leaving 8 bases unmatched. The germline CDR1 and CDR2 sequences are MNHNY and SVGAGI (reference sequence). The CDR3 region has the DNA TGTGCCAGCAGGACAGGGTACGGTCAGAACACTGAAGCTTTCTTT. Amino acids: CASRTGYGQNTEAFF.

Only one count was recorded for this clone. CDR3 region: CASSSTGGFGYTF. In DNA, the CDR3 is TGTGCCAGCAGTTCGACAGGGGGCTTTGGCTACACCTTC. The genes are TRBV6-6 and TRBJ1-2; 10 bases are shared with TRBD1. CDR3 length: 13 residues. The germline gives CDR1 MNHNY, CDR2 SVGAGI (reference sequence). V shed 4 bases and J 7 bases; nucleotides not matched to a gene: 3.